This T cell receptor beta chain is from a study of cytomegalovirus exposure and HLA in healthy donors. Study background: Earlier sequencing of approximately 200 million T cells yielded 95 million to 120 million unique TCR beta sequences.

The PCR had 60 Vbeta and 13 Jbeta primers. Assay used: immunoSEQ multiplex PCR; TCRdb lists only in-frame clones, some missing. The sample carries under 150,000 clones, around 77% recorded once. With regard to this clone: One end of the junction does not line up with germline, which may come from a read error. Within the sample, other DNA sequences also encode this same CDR3.

This CDR3 comprises 15 residues. Germline V gives CDR1 MNHEY, CDR2 SVGAGI. This chain joins TRBV6-5 and TRBJ2-7; TRBD1 matches at 8 bases. The clonotype was recovered from a woman younger than 45 in good health and CMV-seropositive. The sequenced material came from PBMCs. The CDR3 protein is CASSGTDRATYEQYF. The CDR3, as DNA: TGTGCCAGCAGTGGAACGGACAGGGCAACCTACGAACAGTACTTC.